The following is a T cell receptor (beta chain) sequence with its context. The antigen is unknown. With V trimmed by 3 bases and J by 6 bases, 8 bases remained unmatched. CDR3 size: 14 residues. The germline V gene has CDR1 MDHEN and CDR2 SYDVKM. The data derive from a study of shared clonotypes between healthy human individuals. Broader study findings: The rarefaction results pointed to incomplete sorted-subset sequencing despite large depth.

Libraries were prepared by immunoSEQ multiplex PCR; TCRdb keeps only in-frame clonotypes and omits some of them. The repertoire includes around 650,000 clones, about 95% of them detected once, and about 0.12% sits in the top ten. Terminally differentiated effector memory CD45RA+ cells were excluded from the naive CD8 cells, which were CD45RO-negative and positively selected for CCR7. This TCR was sampled from a woman in her 30s in good health. What was sequenced was naive CD8+ T cells sorted from blood. The chain carries TRBV28 and TRBJ2-7; 7 bases align to TRBD2. The CDR3 coding sequence is TGTGCCAGCAGTTTGGCGGGAGAGGGTGGCGAGCAGTACTTC. Encoded protein: CASSLAGEGGEQYF.